This T cell receptor (beta chain) was captured by sequencing in a study of blood T cell repertoires in COVID-19. Study-wide background: Acute and convalescent COVID-19 samples came from the United States, Italy and Spain. The analysed material was cDNA or gDNA that came from T cells, B-cell-depleted T cells, or PBMCs.

Germline V lookup: CDR1 LNHDA, CDR2 SQIVND (reference sequence). CDR3 length equals 14 residues. Trimming took 9 bases from V and 1 from J; bases not matched to a gene: 4. Original data processing: Using reference gene primer amplification, nucleated cell counts were estimated. Sequenced by immunoSEQ multiplex PCR; TCRdb stores in-frame clones only, minus some. V, J and clone size derive from that table, while D and trimming were established from the DNA sequence. This table has just over 95,000 clones, roughly 80% appearing once. The chain carries TRBV19 and TRBJ2-2; 8 nucleotides align to TRBD1. This TCR was recovered from an elderly man with acute or convalescent COVID-19. Sequencing was done on a sample of peripheral blood. The CDR3 nucleotides are TGTGCCAGCTGGACAGGGCTGAACACCGGGGAGCTGTTTTTT. Protein: CASWTGLNTGELFF.